Below, 17 T cell receptor beta chains from the same sample are listed, as sequenced in a study of beta chain features in type 1 diabetes. Expressed TCRB transcripts were sequenced, since all the RNA that had been isolated was reverse transcribed. This table comes from immunoSEQ multiplex PCR, and its TCRdb copy is limited to in-frame clones, with some not included. The sample lists nearly 250,000 clones, 68% occurring once. Material: naive CD4+ T cells from blood. The receptor source for this set is a young man in good health.

The rearrangement joins TRBV29-1 to TRBJ2-1; D is ambiguous. The CDR3 has 13 residues. V was cut by 1 base and J by 4 bases, with 8 bases left in between. Germline CDR1 SQVTM, CDR2 ANQGSEA. The CDR3 region has the DNA TGCAGCGTTGAAGCGGCAGGTTACAATGAGCAGTTCTTC. Translating it yields CSVEAAGYNEQFF.

The rearrangement joins TRBV29-1 to TRBJ1-2; 7 bases match TRBD1. CDR1 and CDR2 (germline): SQVTM, ANQGSEA. The CDR3 has 14 amino acids. J was trimmed by 0 bases and V by 7 bases; bases with no gene match: 8. CDR3 DNA sequence: TGCAGCGCTATAGGACAGGAACCTAACTATGGCTACACCTTC. This gives the protein CSAIGQEPNYGYTF.

The V gene is TRBV30, the J gene TRBJ2-2; TRBD1 matches 11 bases. Germline CDR1 is GTSNPN and CDR2 is SVGIG (reference sequence). The CDR3 runs to 14 residues. V was clipped by 5 bases and J by 6 bases; unmatched bases: 5. CDR3 in DNA: TGTGCCTGGGCCGGGACAGGGGGACCCGGGGAGCTGTTTTTT. It specifies CAWAGTGGPGELFF.

Note on this clone: Other DNA sequences from this sample encode an identical CDR3 as well. The V call is TRBV30, the J call TRBJ2-3; D gene uncertain. This CDR3 has 11 amino acids. Deletions cut 0 bases from V and 3 bases from J, with 1 base between. Germline V gene data show CDR1 as GTSNPN and CDR2 as SVGIG (reference sequence). The chain's CDR3 is CAWSVTDTQYF. CDR3 DNA: TGTGCCTGGAGTGTAACAGATACGCAGTATTTT. The full variable domain, its missing parts supplied by reference TRBV30 and TRBJ2-3, is SQTIHQWPATLVQPVGSPLSLECTVEGTSNPNLYWYRQAAGRGLQLLFYSVGIGQISSEVPQNLSASRPQDRQFILSSKKLLLSDSGFYLCAWSVTDTQYFGPGTRLTVL.

About this clone: Other nucleotide sequences in the sample specify the same CDR3. The CDR3 region is CATSRDLGDEQYF. DNA for the CDR3: TGTGCCACCAGCAGAGATTTGGGGGACGAGCAGTACTTC. The gene calls are TRBV15 and TRBJ2-7; D tentatively fits TRBD1 or TRBD2 (5 bases each). The CDR3 covers 13 residues. Germline loops: CDR1 LNHNV, CDR2 YYDKDF (reference sequence). V gave up 0 bases and J gave up 5 bases, with 8 bases separating them.

The chain recombines TRBV25-1 with TRBJ1-1, with D perhaps TRBD1 (5 bases). V gave up 4 bases and J gave up 1 base, with 13 bases separating them. The germline V gene has CDR1 MGHDK and CDR2 SYGVNS. This CDR3 has 15 amino acids. In nucleotides, the CDR3 is TGTGCCAGCAGTGCGGCCGGGACGGCGAACACTGAAGCTTTCTTT. Residues: CASSAAGTANTEAFF.

V gene TRBV28 combines with J gene TRBJ2-7, with D tentatively TRBD1 (7 bases). Trimming took 3 bases from V and 2 from J, leaving 14 bases between them. The CDR3 loop spans 15 amino acids. Germline V gene sequence: CDR1 MDHEN, CDR2 SYDVKM. The CDR3, as DNA: TGTGCCAGCAGTTTGTTGGCAGGGGGGCCCTACGAGCAGTACTTC. Translated: CASSLLAGGPYEQYF.

This clone came up a few times. The CDR3 DNA follows: TGTGCCAGCAGCTTAGGATTAGCGGGGGACACAGATACGCAGTATTTT. Translating gives CASSLGLAGDTDTQYF. This chain uses TRBV7-9 with TRBJ2-3; 9 bases map to TRBD2. The CDR3 extends over 16 amino acids. V shed 1 base and J 2 bases; nucleotides not matched to a gene: 4. The germline gives CDR1 SEHNR, CDR2 FQNEAQ (reference sequence).

The chain uses TRBV30 and TRBJ1-4; D gene unclear. This CDR3 has 11 amino acids. Per germline, CDR1 GTSNPN and CDR2 SVGIG (reference sequence). The V and J ends lost 8 bases and 5 bases respectively, with 9 bases between them. The CDR3 DNA sequence: TGTGCCGGGATAGGGAATGAAAAACTGTTTTTT. This gives the protein CAGIGNEKLFF.

This clone was counted a few times. This same CDR3 is encoded by further DNA sequences in the sample. The chain links TRBV29-1 to TRBJ2-1; D is ambiguous. Trimming removed 4 bases from V and 4 bases from J, with 8 bases in between. The CDR3 is 12 residues long. Germline V gene data show CDR1 as SQVTM and CDR2 as ANQGSEA. CDR3 protein: CSVGRGYNEQFF. CDR3 nucleotides: TGCAGCGTTGGACGAGGATACAATGAGCAGTTCTTC.

V and J are TRBV2 and TRBJ2-1; D is unclear. Trimming left V 8 bases short and J 4 bases short, with 6 bases between. This CDR3 has 11 residues. Germline lookup yields CDR1 SNHLY and CDR2 FYNNEI. The CDR3 DNA is TGTGCCAGCGGGGTTTACAATGAGCAGTTCTTC. This encodes CASGVYNEQFF.

This clone occurred once. The chain recombines TRBV7-2 with TRBJ2-3; no firm D call. Trimming stripped 1 base from V and 5 bases from J, with 10 bases between. This CDR3 comprises 14 residues. Germline V gene sequence: CDR1 SGHTA, CDR2 FQGNSA. CDR3 sequence reads: CASSLDGSQDTQYF. Here the CDR3 DNA reads TGTGCCAGCAGCTTAGATGGCAGCCAAGATACGCAGTATTTT. Drawing the rest from reference TRBV7-2 and TRBJ2-3, the complete variable domain is GAGVSQSPSNKVTEKGKDVELRCDPISGHTALYWYRQSLGQGLEFLIYFQGNSAPDKSGLPSDRFSAERTGGSVSTLTIQRTQQEDSAVYLCASSLDGSQDTQYFGPGTRLTVL.

V gene TRBV7-2 combines with J gene TRBJ2-1, with 7 bases matching TRBD2. The CDR3 extends over 14 amino acids. The germline V gene encodes CDR1 SGHTA and CDR2 FQGNSA. The V segment lost 5 bases and the J segment 10 bases; nucleotides outside the gene matches: 11. CDR3: CASSPWSGALEQFF. The DNA for the CDR3 is TGTGCCAGCAGCCCCTGGAGCGGGGCTTTGGAGCAGTTCTTC.

This chain uses TRBV5-1 with TRBJ2-1; D is unclear. CDR3 size: 14 residues. CDR1 and CDR2 (germline): SGHRS, YFSETQ. Between the trimmed V and J ends, which lost 3 bases and 0 bases, there was a span of 7 bases. The CDR3 reads CASSSGPSYNEQFF. In nucleotides, the CDR3 is TGCGCCAGCAGCTCGGGCCCCTCCTACAATGAGCAGTTCTTC.

In its sample, this clone was seen a few times. The genes are TRBV25-1 and TRBJ1-6, with D unclear. The germline gives CDR1 MGHDK, CDR2 SYGVNS. The CDR3 is made up of 14 amino acids. V was clipped by 3 bases and J by 9 bases, with 12 bases between them. The CDR3 region is CASSDQLASSPLHF. The CDR3 bases are TGTGCCAGCAGTGATCAGTTGGCGAGTTCACCCCTCCACTTT.

The gene calls are TRBV13 and TRBJ1-5, with D possibly TRBD1 on 6 matching bases. Trimming pared 0 bases from V and 6 bases from J, leaving 15 bases between. The length of the CDR3 is 16 residues. Germline assignment: CDR1 PRHDT and CDR2 FYEKMQ (reference sequence). CDR3 region: CASSLGVGQGIQPQHF. Written as DNA, the CDR3 is TGTGCCAGCAGCTTAGGCGTCGGGCAGGGGATTCAGCCCCAGCATTTT.

The chain combines TRBV6-5 with TRBJ1-1; a possible D gene is TRBD1 (5 bases). The CDR3 totals 13 residues. Per germline, CDR1 MNHEY and CDR2 SVGAGI. The V and J ends lost 0 bases and 6 bases respectively, with 8 bases between them. CDR3 in amino acids: CASSYSRGAEAFF. CDR3 DNA: TGTGCCAGCAGTTACTCGAGGGGCGCTGAAGCTTTCTTT.